These 27 T cell receptor beta chains came from one sample sequenced in a study of blood T cell repertoires in COVID-19. Produced via immunoSEQ multiplex PCR; TCRdb's table is partial and in-frame only. The table has fewer than 250,000 clones, 84% seen once. The sequenced sample consisted of PBMCs or T cells enriched from blood (not recorded which). The receptors here all came from a young woman who had recovered from COVID-19.

The chain has TRBV28 and TRBJ2-3, with D possibly being TRBD2 (6 bases). The germline CDR1 and CDR2 sequences are MDHEN and SYDVKM. This CDR3 region has 13 residues. Trimming took off 5 bases at V and 4 bases at J, with 10 bases between the two ends. CDR3 nucleotides: TGTGCCAGCAGTGGCGGGGTTGCAGATACGCAGTATTTT. It is translated as CASSGGVADTQYF.

V and J are TRBV7-2 and TRBJ1-1, with D possibly TRBD1 on 6 matching bases. V lost 1 base to trimming and J lost 2 bases, with 20 bases between them. Germline V lookup: CDR1 SGHTA, CDR2 FQGNSA. This CDR3 has 18 amino acids. The chain's CDR3 is CASSLGGFAGERNTEAFF. The CDR3 DNA sequence: TGTGCCAGCAGCTTAGGGGGTTTTGCAGGGGAGAGAAACACTGAAGCTTTCTTT.

The rearrangement links TRBV13 to TRBJ1-3; D is perhaps TRBD1 (6 bases). Trimming removed 3 bases at V and 6 bases at J, with 15 bases between. Per the germline V gene, CDR1 is PRHDT and CDR2 is FYEKMQ (reference sequence). The length of the CDR3 is 15 residues. CDR3 residues: CASSFQSGVENTIYF. The CDR3 nucleotides are TGTGCCAGCAGCTTTCAATCAGGGGTCGAAAACACCATATATTTT.

This chain links TRBV10-2 with TRBJ1-5; 9 bases agree with TRBD1. The CDR3 runs 14 residues. The trim removed 8 bases at V and 6 bases at J, leaving 8 bases unmatched. The germline V gene encodes CDR1 WSHSY and CDR2 SAAADI. The CDR3 spells CASSGTGPPQPQHF. In nucleotides, the CDR3 is TGCGCCAGCTCCGGGACAGGGCCCCCTCAGCCCCAGCATTTT.

The chain has TRBV30 and TRBJ1-1; D ambiguous. V lost 0 bases, J lost 7 bases, and 9 bases lay in between. Per germline, CDR1 GTSNPN and CDR2 SVGIG (reference sequence). The CDR3 sequence is 12 residues long. The CDR3 coding sequence is TGTGCCTGGAGTGTCGGCAGGTATGAAGCTTTCTTT. Its translation is CAWSVGRYEAFF.

This clone occurred once. The chain carries TRBV10-2 and TRBJ1-4, with TRBD1 as a possible D gene (6 bases). V lost 6 bases and J 0 bases, leaving 11 bases between the germline ends. Germline V gene sequence: CDR1 WSHSY, CDR2 SAAADI. This CDR3 is built from 15 residues. The CDR3 protein is CASSAWTATNEKLFF. DNA of the CDR3: TGCGCCAGCAGCGCATGGACAGCAACTAATGAAAAACTGTTTTTT.

This rearrangement joins TRBV6-5 to TRBJ2-7; D not certain. Germline V gene data show CDR1 as MNHEY and CDR2 as SVGAGI. The V end lost 6 bases, the J end lost 6 bases, and 18 bases lay between the germline ends. The CDR3 has 14 amino acids. The CDR3 DNA is TGTGCCAGCAGACCCCTAGGCGGAGCACGCGAGCAGTACGTC. It translates to CASRPLGGAREQYV.

This clone was detected a few times. V gene TRBV6-5 combines with J gene TRBJ2-7, with 10 bases aligning to TRBD2. The CDR3 spans 15 residues. Germline CDR1 and CDR2: MNHEY and SVGAGI. The junction had 10 bases not matched to a gene; V was cut back by 7 bases and J by 4 bases. The CDR3 sequence is CASNQAGGKIYEQYF. Written as DNA, the CDR3 is TGTGCCAGCAACCAAGCGGGAGGGAAAATTTACGAGCAGTACTTC.

The V gene is TRBV19, the J gene TRBJ2-4, with TRBD2 matching over 8 bases. This CDR3 spans 15 amino acids. Trimming cost V 5 bases and J 3 bases; bases outside gene matches: 6. CDR1 and CDR2 from the germline V gene are LNHDA and SQIVND (reference sequence). The CDR3 region is CASSFSGIVKNIQYF. CDR3 nucleotide sequence: TGTGCCAGTAGTTTTAGCGGGATTGTCAAAAACATTCAGTACTTC.

This clone has just a few counts. The chain joins TRBV11-2 to TRBJ2-2; TRBD2 agrees at 7 bases. V was pared by 0 bases and J by 0 bases, with 10 bases of the junction left unmatched. Germline CDR1 SGHAT, CDR2 FQNNGV. This CDR3 contains 19 residues. CDR3 bases: TGTGCCAGCAGCTTAGATCTTATTTCGGGAGGCGCGAACACCGGGGAGCTGTTTTTT. Protein: CASSLDLISGGANTGELFF.

This chain links TRBV2 with TRBJ1-6, with TRBD1 matching over 7 bases. There are 15 residues in the CDR3. CDR1 is SNHLY and CDR2 is FYNNEI in the germline V gene. With 4 bases clipped from V and 1 base from J, the junction kept 1 base outside the gene matches. The CDR3 region is CASSGQGSYNSPLHF. For the CDR3, the DNA is TGTGCCAGCAGTGGACAGGGTTCCTATAATTCACCCCTCCACTTT.

The chain carries TRBV6-6 and TRBJ2-3; 8 bases line up with TRBD2. Germline V lookup: CDR1 MNHNY, CDR2 SVGAGI (reference sequence). J lost 6 bases, V lost 2 bases, and 10 bases had no gene match. This CDR3 has 16 amino acids. In DNA form, the CDR3 reads TGTGCCAGCAGTTACGTTCGGGGGGGCCGTTTGGATACGCAGTATTTT. Its protein is CASSYVRGGRLDTQYF.

DNA of the CDR3: TGTGCCAGCAGCCAAGATAGGGGGACTAGCGGGAGGCCCGGCCAAGAGACCCAGTACTTC. Residues: CASSQDRGTSGRPGQETQYF. The gene calls are TRBV3-1 (or the pseudogene TRBV3-2) and TRBJ2-5; 15 nucleotides line up with TRBD2. Trimming cost V 0 bases and J 1 base; bases outside gene matches: 9. The CDR3 runs 20 residues. CDR1 is LGHDT and CDR2 is YNNKEL in the germline V gene (reference sequence).

The genes are TRBV2 and TRBJ1-2; 10 bases fit TRBD1. With V trimmed by 5 bases and J by 2 bases, 5 bases remained unmatched. The germline V gene has CDR1 SNHLY and CDR2 FYNNEI. This CDR3 has 15 residues. CDR3 region: CASSPGTGANYGYTF. The CDR3 nucleotides are TGTGCCAGCAGTCCTGGGACAGGGGCCAACTATGGCTACACCTTC.

The chain combines TRBV7-8 with TRBJ2-5; D is perhaps TRBD2 (5 bases). Trimming shortened V by 1 base and J by 0 bases, and 9 bases separated the two germline ends. The CDR3 has 15 residues. CDR1 SGHVS and CDR2 FQNEAQ come from the germline V gene. CDR3 sequence: CASSLGRAYQETQYF. As DNA, the CDR3 is TGTGCCAGCAGCTTAGGGCGGGCGTACCAAGAGACCCAGTACTTC.

The rearrangement links TRBV2 to TRBJ1-4; D is possibly TRBD1 (6 bases). Germline V gives CDR1 SNHLY, CDR2 FYNNEI. The CDR3 loop spans 14 amino acids. The V end lost 6 bases, the J end lost 8 bases, and 16 bases lay between the germline ends. CDR3: CASRASQGNEKLFF. Written as DNA, the CDR3 is TGTGCCAGCAGAGCTTCACAGGGAAACGAAAAACTGTTTTTT.

The V gene is TRBV11-2, the J gene TRBJ2-7, with 8 bases lining up with TRBD1. Germline V gives CDR1 SGHAT, CDR2 FQNNGV. The junction had 1 base not matched to a gene; V was cut back by 3 bases and J by 0 bases. The CDR3 is 14 amino acids. The CDR3: CASSFGQGSYEQYF. In DNA, the CDR3 is TGTGCCAGCAGCTTCGGACAGGGCTCCTACGAGCAGTACTTC.

The chain links TRBV27 to TRBJ1-1, with 9 bases identical to TRBD1. This CDR3 region has 18 residues. V gave up 0 bases and J gave up 0 bases; unmatched junction bases: 8. The germline gives CDR1 MNHEY, CDR2 SMNVEV (reference sequence). CDR3 region: CASSLSGQGPSMNTEAFF. As DNA, the CDR3 is TGTGCCAGCAGTTTATCCGGACAGGGGCCTTCCATGAACACTGAAGCTTTCTTT.

The CDR3 spells CASSGGQVFGYTF. The CDR3 nucleotides are TGTGCCAGCAGCGGCGGACAGGTATTTGGCTACACCTTC. This chain joins TRBV5-6 and TRBJ1-2; 7 bases map to TRBD1. The CDR3 runs 13 residues. The germline gives CDR1 SGHDT, CDR2 YYEEEE. V shed 4 bases and J 7 bases; nucleotides not matched to a gene: 7.

In its sample, this clone was seen once. The same CDR3 can be traced to other DNA sequences in this sample. The chain recombines TRBV5-1 with TRBJ2-7; 9 bases line up with TRBD2. CDR1 SGHRS and CDR2 YFSETQ come from the germline V gene. This CDR3 spans 14 amino acids. V lost 3 bases to trimming and J lost 1 base; unmatched junction nucleotides: 2. CDR3 sequence: CASSSTSGSYEQYF. The DNA of the CDR3 is TGCGCCAGCAGCTCGACTAGCGGTTCCTACGAGCAGTACTTC.

The V call is TRBV21-1, the J call TRBJ2-3; no check of the table's D call, TRBD1, against the DNA was made. TRBV21-1 is a recognized pseudogene. The CDR3 length is 17 residues. In nucleotides, the CDR3 is TGTGCCAGCAGCAAAGCCGCCGGGACAGGGGGCACAGATACGCAGTATTTT. Residues: CASSKAAGTGGTDTQYF.

This clone was seen once. The rearrangement uses TRBV7-3 and TRBJ2-7, with no clear D. Trimming cost V 1 base and J 2 bases, with 9 bases left between them. Germline V gives CDR1 SGHTA, CDR2 FQGTGA. The CDR3 loop spans 14 amino acids. The CDR3 region has the DNA TGTGCCAGCAGCTTAAATCCAGGCCCCTACGAGCAGTACTTC. Encoded protein: CASSLNPGPYEQYF.

The chain uses TRBV9 and TRBJ1-6; D remains unclear. Trimming stripped 0 bases from V and 10 bases from J, with 14 bases between. The germline CDR1 and CDR2 sequences are SGDLS and YYNGEE. The CDR3 is made up of 15 amino acids. CDR3 sequence: CASSVAGGSQSPLHF. The CDR3 region has the DNA TGTGCCAGCAGCGTAGCCGGAGGTTCTCAATCACCCCTCCACTTT.

The gene calls are TRBV7-8 and TRBJ1-3; TRBD1 might be the D (5 bases). V lost 2 bases and J lost 4, with 6 bases in between. CDR1 is SGHVS and CDR2 is FQNEAQ in the germline V gene. The CDR3 runs 13 residues. CDR3 region: CASSLNRGNTIYF. For the CDR3, the DNA is TGTGCCAGCAGCTTAAACAGGGGAAACACCATATATTTT.

There are a few counts of this clone. The chain has TRBV19 and TRBJ1-5; 8 bases map to TRBD1. The trim removed 1 base at V and 7 bases at J, leaving 6 bases unmatched. Germline V gene lookup returns CDR1 LNHDA and CDR2 SQIVND (reference sequence). The CDR3 extends over 15 amino acids. CDR3 sequence reads: CASSIGAGGLQPQHF. DNA for the CDR3: TGTGCCAGTAGTATAGGGGCAGGGGGCTTACAGCCCCAGCATTTT.

This chain links TRBV5-1 with TRBJ2-7, with TRBD1 matching over 8 bases. This CDR3 comprises 15 residues. Trimming at V came to 4 bases and at J to 6 bases, leaving 12 bases not matched to a gene. CDR1 SGHRS and CDR2 YFSETQ come from the germline V gene. CDR3 DNA: TGCGCCAGCAGCCCCGACAGGGGCAGTCTCCTCGAGCAGTACTTC. Protein product: CASSPDRGSLLEQYF.

V usage is TRBV15 and J usage is TRBJ1-5, with TRBD1 matching 8 bases. J lost 7 bases, V lost 0 bases, and 5 bases had no gene match. Germline lookup yields CDR1 LNHNV and CDR2 YYDKDF (reference sequence). The length of the CDR3 is 15 residues. The CDR3, as DNA: TGTGCCACCAGCAGAGATCAGGGGGCCGGGCAGCCCCAGCATTTT. Translated, it gives CATSRDQGAGQPQHF.